This T cell receptor beta chain came from a study of metastatic and nonmetastatic thyroid tumors. Prior to thyroid surgery, none of the patients had received any treatment. CDR1 is SGHTA and CDR2 is FQGNSA in the germline V gene. V was shortened by 0 bases and J by 0 bases, with 12 bases between the two germline ends. The CDR3 has 16 amino acids. This clone was found a few times. Via MiXCR, TCRdb re-called the PCR reads. The data show about 13,000 clones, approximately 23% seen once. The V and J genes are TRBV7-2 and TRBJ2-7, with a weak D call TRBD1 (6 bases). The TCR was taken from a female donor with papillary thyroid cancer or a benign thyroid nodule (not recorded which). Some clones in this sample may be carry-over from other donors' samples. Sequences were obtained from adjacent normal tissue. CDR3 sequence: CASSLATGTLSYEQYF. DNA of the CDR3: TGTGCCAGCAGCTTAGCCACGGGGACACTCTCCTACGAGCAGTACTTC.